This T cell receptor (beta chain) was sequenced in a study of T-cell reconstitution after alpha-beta-depleted transplantation in children. Of note for this clonotype: Antigen specificity is unknown.

Preparing the TCRbeta library involved the use of unique molecular identifiers. One entry per CDR3 protein, called by TCRdb with MiXCR from the PCR reads. The repertoire includes 540,000 or so distinct CDR3 sequences, around 23% of them detected once, and roughly 15% sits in the top ten. In germline, CDR1 is MNHEY, CDR2 SMNVEV (reference sequence). Trimming took 5 bases from V and 3 from J, leaving 14 bases between them. This CDR3 is 14 amino acids long. Study-wide results and limits: Surviving recipient T cells and thymic progenitors accounted for the high day-60 TCRbeta diversity observed in some patients. From newly produced T cells came most of the T-cell counts and diversity one year after transplant.

The chain carries TRBV27 and TRBJ2-7; D possibly corresponds to TRBD1 (7 bases). This sample comprised PBMCs, mostly from graft donor cells, obtained 360 days after TCRalphabeta/CD19-depleted stem cell transplant. This clonotype was sampled from a boy in the first two years of life who had a stem cell transplant for acute myeloid leukemia, so the T cells may come from the graft donor. For the CDR3, the DNA is TGTGCCAGCAGTCTTCGACAGGGAGGCTACGAGCAGTACTTC. Protein sequence: CASSLRQGGYEQYF.